This T cell receptor beta chain was found in a study of blood T cell repertoires in COVID-19. Across the study: Sample material is recorded as cDNA or gDNA derived from T cells, B-cell-depleted T cells, or PBMCs.

Assay used: immunoSEQ multiplex PCR; TCRdb lists only in-frame clones, some missing. This table holds under 75,000 clones, 73% found once. The germline gives CDR1 MGHRA, CDR2 YSYEKL. This CDR3 comprises 14 residues. V gave up 4 bases and J gave up 3 bases; unmatched junction bases: 3. This receptor was identified in a man in his 60s with acute or convalescent COVID-19. Material: peripheral blood. V and J are TRBV4-1 and TRBJ2-1; TRBD1 matches at 7 bases. The CDR3, as DNA: TGCGCCAGCAGCCGAGGGGGCAACTACAATGAGCAGTTCTTC. Its translation is CASSRGGNYNEQFF.